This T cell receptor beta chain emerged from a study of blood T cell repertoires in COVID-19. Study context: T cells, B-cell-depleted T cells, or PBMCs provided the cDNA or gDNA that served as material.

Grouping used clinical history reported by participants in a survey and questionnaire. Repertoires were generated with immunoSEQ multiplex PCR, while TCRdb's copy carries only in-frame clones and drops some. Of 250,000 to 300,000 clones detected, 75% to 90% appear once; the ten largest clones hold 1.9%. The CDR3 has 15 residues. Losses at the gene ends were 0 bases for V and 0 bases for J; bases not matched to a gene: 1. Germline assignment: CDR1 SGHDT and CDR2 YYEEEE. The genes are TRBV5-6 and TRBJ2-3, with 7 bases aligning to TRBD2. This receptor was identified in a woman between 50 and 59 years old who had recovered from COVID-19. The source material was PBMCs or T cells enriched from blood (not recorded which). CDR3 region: CASSLGLASTDTQYF. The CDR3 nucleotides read TGTGCCAGCAGCTTGGGACTAGCTAGCACAGATACGCAGTATTTT.